These 28 T cell receptor beta chains were sequenced from one sample in a study of tumor and adjacent non-tumor tissue in lung cancer. No cell sorting was done before RNA was extracted from the tissue. This non-tumor lung sample came from over 3 cm beyond the tumor edge. A modified ARM-PCR protocol with three rounds of nested PCR amplified TCRbeta. Each CDR3 protein gets one entry after TCRdb re-called the multiplex PCR reads with MiXCR. The sample has 35,000 to 55,000 distinct CDR3 sequences, roughly 62% seen once. Sequenced: distant non-tumor lung tissue. The receptor source for this set is a middle-aged woman with non-small cell lung cancer.

About this clonotype itself: The junction shows a germline mismatch at one end, possibly a read error. The chain joins TRBV29-1 to TRBJ2-2, with D possibly matching TRBD1 (6 bases). The CDR3 spans 14 residues. CDR1 and CDR2 from the germline V gene are SQVTM and ANQGSEA. The DNA of the CDR3 is TGCGGCGTTAAGGGCACCTCGACAGGCGGGGAGCTGTTTTTT. Encoded protein: CGVKGTSTGGELFF.

On this clonotype itself: The conserved closing phenylalanine or tryptophan is absent in this CDR3, likely reflecting a read error. This chain uses TRBV11-2 with TRBJ2-1; 11 bases map to TRBD2. Germline V gene sequence: CDR1 SGHAT, CDR2 FQNNGV. The CDR3 extends over 16 amino acids. Unmatched junction bases numbered 8, after V lost 5 bases and J lost 5 bases. CDR3 sequence reads: CASSDSGLAANNEQFS. The CDR3 coding sequence is TGTGCCAGCAGCGATTCGGGACTAGCGGCTAACAATGAGCAGTTCTCC.

This rearrangement joins TRBV5-1 to TRBJ2-2, with 8 bases lining up with TRBD2. Trimming took 4 bases from V and 7 from J; bases not matched to a gene: 15. The CDR3 has 17 residues. Germline CDR1 SGHRS, CDR2 YFSETQ. As DNA, the CDR3 is TGCGCCAGCAGCCCCCTGGCGGGTAGCGGGGACATCGGGGAGCTGTTTTTT. It is translated as CASSPLAGSGDIGELFF.

This clonotype was counted a few times. A much larger clonotype is one base distant, so this may be a read error. The chain couples TRBV5-1 to TRBJ2-3; tentatively, D is TRBD1 (6 bases). The CDR3 is 15 residues long. CDR1 is SGHRS and CDR2 is YFSETQ in the germline V gene. This CDR3 is CASSLQGDGTDTRYF. In DNA form, the CDR3 reads TGCGCCAGCAGCTTACAGGGTGATGGCACAGATACGCGGTATTTT.

This clonotype was counted many times. A much larger clone sits a single nucleotide away, making a read error possible. The CDR3 DNA is TGTGCCAGCAGTCAGCAGAATCGGAACACTGAAGCTCTCTTT. Translation: CASSQQNRNTEALF. The chain is built from TRBV6-2 or TRBV6-3 and TRBJ1-1; no firm D call. Germline loops: CDR1 MNHEY, CDR2 SVGEGT. The CDR3 contains 14 residues.

The genes are TRBV6-6 and TRBJ2-7; tentatively, D is TRBD1 or TRBD2 (5 bases each). V lost 10 bases and J 10 bases, leaving 20 bases between the germline ends. CDR1 MNHNY and CDR2 SVGAGI come from the germline V gene (reference sequence). The CDR3 sequence is 12 residues long. CDR3: CANWDALNEQYF. The CDR3 region has the DNA TGTGCCAACTGGGACGCCTTGAATGAACAGTACTTC.

On this clonotype: The germline gene is not matched at one end of the junction; a read error may be the cause. The gene calls are TRBV12-3 or TRBV12-4 and TRBJ1-6; D call uncertain. This CDR3 comprises 13 residues. The CDR3 loop is CAGRGETNSPLHF. The CDR3 DNA reads TGTGCCGGCCGTGGGGAAACGAATTCACCCCTCCATTTT.

This clonotype is labeled as medium-sized. This CDR3 reads CSGRQAINEKLFF. The CDR3 DNA reads TGCAGCGGACGACAGGCCATTAATGAAAAACTGTTTTTT. The J gene is TRBJ1-4, the V gene TRBV29-1; a possible D gene is TRBD1 (6 bases). Trimming left V 7 bases short and J 4 bases short, with 13 bases between. This CDR3 spans 13 amino acids. CDR1 and CDR2 (germline): SQVTM, ANQGSEA. The complete variable domain, with remaining parts taken from reference TRBV29-1 and TRBJ1-4, reads SAVISQKPSRDICQRGTSLTIQCQVDSQVTMMFWYRQQPGQSLTLIATANQGSEATYESGFVIDKFPISRPNLTFSTLTVSNMSPEDSSIYLCSGRQAINEKLFFGSGTQLSVL.

The chain joins TRBV6-6 to TRBJ1-2, with 7 bases fitting TRBD1. The CDR3 runs 16 residues. Germline-derived CDR1 and CDR2 are MNHNY and SVGAGI (reference sequence). The CDR3 protein is CANSTGQKRVNYGYTF. CDR3 nucleotides: TGTGCAAACAGCACGGGACAGAAGAGGGTGAATTATGGCTACACCTTC.

This clonotype was recorded once. This sequence may be a read error, since a much larger clone differs from it by one base. The chain uses TRBV5-1 and TRBJ1-1; a possible D gene is TRBD1 (6 bases). With 0 bases removed from V and 6 bases from J, the gap between germline ends came to 15 bases. The CDR3 runs 15 residues. Germline CDR1 and CDR2: SGHRS and YFSETQ. CDR3 DNA: TGCGCCAGCAGCTTGGTAGGGGGGAGTAACGCTGAAGCTTTCTTT. Its translation: CASSLVGGSNAEAFF. Complete variable domain (other parts from reference TRBV5-1 and TRBJ1-1): KAGVTQTPRYLIKTRGQQVTLSCSPISGHRSVSWYQQTPGQGLQFLFEYFSETQRNKGNFPGRFSGRQFSNSRSEMNVSTLELGDSALYLCASSLVGGSNAEAFFGQGTRLTVV.

Details on this clonotype: The junction and the germline gene differ at one end; a read error may be behind it. This chain links TRBV5-6 with TRBJ2-3, with no clear D. CDR3 length: 13 amino acids. The germline V gene has CDR1 SGHDT and CDR2 YYEEEE. As DNA, the CDR3 is TGTACCAGCAGCTGGGTCCGGAGTTATAGGCAGTACTTT. It codes for CTSSWVRSYRQYF.

In this sample, this clonotype turned up many times. J is TRBJ2-1 and V is TRBV5-6; 9 bases match TRBD2. CDR3 length equals 13 residues. Unmatched junction bases numbered 6, after V lost 4 bases and J lost 10 bases. Germline V lookup: CDR1 SGHDT, CDR2 YYEEEE. The CDR3 coding sequence is TGTGCCAGCAGCGCGTTAGCGGGGGCCGAGCAGTTCTTC. Translation gives CASSALAGAEQFF.

In the case of this clonotype: Likely a read error: the CDR3 ends without its conserved phenylalanine or tryptophan. V is TRBV6-5 and J is TRBJ2-2; a possible D gene is TRBD1 (6 bases). Trimming shortened V by 2 bases and J by 5 bases, and 15 bases separated the two germline ends. Germline assignment: CDR1 MNHEY and CDR2 SVGAGI. The CDR3 contains 16 residues. The CDR3 protein is CASSYLGQVNTGELFY. CDR3 nucleotides: TGTGCCAGCAGTTACCTGGGACAAGTGAATACCGGGGAGCTGTTTTAT.

Remarks on this clonotype: Compared with germline, one end of the junction differs, possibly owing to a read error. This rearrangement joins TRBV6-6 to TRBJ2-7; 7 nucleotides line up with TRBD2. Germline lookup yields CDR1 MNHNY and CDR2 SVGAGI (reference sequence). The CDR3 totals 16 residues. The DNA of the CDR3 is TGTGCCAACAGTTACTCTGCTAGCGGAAGTACCTACGAGCAGTACTTC. It translates to CANSYSASGSTYEQYF.

At least ten counts were recorded for this clonotype. The chain carries TRBV20-1 and TRBJ2-7, with TRBD1 matching over 7 bases. Per the germline V gene, CDR1 is DFQATT and CDR2 is SNEGSKA (reference sequence). The V segment lost 6 bases and the J segment 2 bases; nucleotides outside the gene matches: 4. CDR3 size: 12 residues. The CDR3 DNA sequence: TGCAGTGCCCAGGGACAGACCTACGAGCAGTACTTC. It yields the protein CSAQGQTYEQYF.

The chain recombines TRBV20-1 with TRBJ1-1, with a tentative D call TRBD1 (6 bases). The V gene lost 6 bases and the J gene lost 6 bases, with 20 bases spanning the gap. The CDR3 runs 14 residues. From germline, CDR1 is DFQATT and CDR2 SNEGSKA (reference sequence). The CDR3, as DNA: TGCAGTGCGAGTAACAGGGTGGCCATATCTGAAGCTTTCTTT. Its translation: CSASNRVAISEAFF.

A word on this clonotype: At one of its ends the junction is not consistent with the germline gene, which may arise from a read error. The chain has TRBV11-2 and TRBJ1-5, with D maybe TRBD1 (5 bases). Germline loops: CDR1 SGHAT, CDR2 FQNNGV. This CDR3 contains 13 residues. The CDR3 nucleotides are TGTACCAGCAGTTTCTCAGGGTGGCAGCCCCAGCATTTT. Its protein is CTSSFSGWQPQHF. Full variable domain (missing parts from reference TRBV11-2 and TRBJ1-5): EAGVAQSPRYKIIEKRQSVAFWCNPISGHATLYWYQQILGQGPKLLIQFQNNGVVDDSQLPKDRFSAERLKGVDSTLKIQPAKLEDSAVYLCTSSFSGWQPQHFGDGTRLSIL.

The rearrangement joins TRBV20-1 to TRBJ1-5; D uncertain. The CDR3 runs 12 residues. V was trimmed by 3 bases and J by 4 bases, leaving 7 bases between them. Germline CDR1 reads DFQATT; CDR2 reads SNEGSKA (reference sequence). The CDR3 reads CSASSSNQPQHF. For the CDR3, the DNA is TGCAGTGCTAGCTCCTCAAATCAGCCCCAGCATTTT.

A word on this clonotype: An end of the junction differs from the germline gene, which may be a read error. The chain links TRBV5-1 to TRBJ2-7; tentatively, D is TRBD1 or TRBD2 (6 bases each). The CDR3 is 13 amino acids. Germline V gives CDR1 SGHRS, CDR2 YFSETQ. CDR3 DNA: TGCGCCAGTAGCTTGGAGGTGGCAGGGGAGGAGTACTTC. Its translation: CASSLEVAGEEYF.

As regards this clonotype: A read error may be the cause here, since a much bigger clone is one base away. The chain employs TRBV20-1 and TRBJ2-1; D possibly matches TRBD1 or TRBD2 (5 bases each). The CDR3 spans 16 residues. Trimming stripped 0 bases from V and 2 bases from J, with 14 bases between. The germline V gene encodes CDR1 DFQATT and CDR2 SNEGSKA (reference sequence). The CDR3 is CSARDRGRPTYNEQFF. The CDR3 DNA follows: TGCAGTGCTAGAGATAGGGGACGGCCAACCTACAATGAGCAGTTCTTC.

There are many counts of this clonotype. This chain links TRBV20-1 with TRBJ2-1; 8 positions match TRBD2. The CDR3 has 15 residues. Germline CDR1 reads DFQATT; CDR2 reads SNEGSKA (reference sequence). The V and J ends lost 0 bases and 8 bases, in that order; junction bases with no gene match: 9. Here the CDR3 reads CSARDGVAGWDEQFF. In nucleotides, the CDR3 is TGCAGTGCTAGAGATGGGGTAGCGGGATGGGATGAGCAGTTCTTC.

Notes on this clonotype: One junction end does not reproduce the germline sequence, and a read error may be involved. J is TRBJ2-3 and V is TRBV5-1; TRBD1 aligns across 11 bases. CDR1 is SGHRS, CDR2 YFSETQ, per germline. The length of the CDR3 is 16 residues. DNA of the CDR3: TGCGCTAGCAGCTTGGCCGGACAGGGGGCCGCAGATACGCAGTATTTT. Translated, it gives CASSLAGQGAADTQYF.

This clonotype was observed many times. The chain employs TRBV6-5 and TRBJ2-5; the D call may be TRBD1 or TRBD2 (5 bases each). Trimming cost V 2 bases and J 1 base, with 11 bases left between them. This CDR3 has 15 residues. Germline values: CDR1 MNHEY, CDR2 SVGAGI. For the CDR3, the DNA is TGTGCCAGCAGTTACGGGGCGGGTTCCCAAGAGACCCAGTACTTC. It translates to CASSYGAGSQETQYF.

This clonotype was seen more than once but under ten times. One junction end disagrees with the germline gene, perhaps due to a read error. J is TRBJ2-7 and V is TRBV5-4, with a possible D match to TRBD2 (7 bases). This CDR3 region has 13 residues. Germline V gene lookup returns CDR1 SGHNT and CDR2 YYREEE (reference sequence). DNA of the CDR3: TGTGCCAGCAGCCTAGGGGGGGCCAACGAGCAGCACTTC. As protein: CASSLGGANEQHF.

Notes on this clonotype: No conserved phenylalanine or tryptophan is present at the end of the CDR3, so a read error is the likely explanation. The chain uses TRBV5-6 and TRBJ1-2; D is unresolved. Looked up from germline, CDR1 is SGHDT and CDR2 is YYEEEE. This CDR3 region has 16 residues. CDR3 in amino acids: CAISLRLSHLNNGYTY. Here the CDR3 DNA reads TGTGCCATCAGCTTGCGCCTGTCCCACCTTAACAATGGCTACACCTAC.

This clonotype was counted at least ten times. The chain links TRBV6-5 to TRBJ2-1; 8 bases fit TRBD1. V lost 5 bases, J lost 4 bases, and 10 bases stayed unmatched. Germline CDR1 and CDR2: MNHEY and SVGAGI. This CDR3 contains 16 residues. In nucleotides, the CDR3 is TGTGCCAGCAGTCCCGGACAGGGTACGGTATACAATGAGCAGTTCTTC. This sequence encodes CASSPGQGTVYNEQFF.

The V and J genes are TRBV30 and TRBJ2-1, with TRBD2 matching 7 bases. Germline assignment: CDR1 GTSNPN and CDR2 SVGIG (reference sequence). This CDR3 spans 15 amino acids. J was trimmed by 2 bases and V by 4 bases; bases with no gene match: 8. The CDR3 DNA reads TGTGCCTGGACCCACGGTGGGACTACCTACAATGAGCAGTTCTTC. Translated, it gives CAWTHGGTTYNEQFF.

V and J are TRBV4-2 and TRBJ2-7; D not certain. V lost 3 bases to trimming and J lost 3 bases, with 15 bases between them. CDR1 and CDR2 from the germline V gene are LGHNA and YNFKEQ. The CDR3 is 15 amino acids. In DNA, the CDR3 is TGTGCCAGCAGCCAGGTTCTCGCTGAAAGCTACGAGCAGTACTTC. Encoded protein: CASSQVLAESYEQYF.